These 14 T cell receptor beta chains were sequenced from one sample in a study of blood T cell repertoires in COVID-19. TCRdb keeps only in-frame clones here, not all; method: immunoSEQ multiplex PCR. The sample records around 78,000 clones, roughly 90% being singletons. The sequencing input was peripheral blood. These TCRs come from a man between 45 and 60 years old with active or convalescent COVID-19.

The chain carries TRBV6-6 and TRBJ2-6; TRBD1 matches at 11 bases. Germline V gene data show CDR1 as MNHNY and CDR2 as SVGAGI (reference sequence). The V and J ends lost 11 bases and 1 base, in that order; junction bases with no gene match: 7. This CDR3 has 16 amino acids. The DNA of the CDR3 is TGTGCCTCAGCCGGACAGGGGGCATCTGGGGCCAACGTCCTGACTTTC. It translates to CASAGQGASGANVLTF.

CDR3: CASSLRGRLGNTGELFF. CDR3 coding DNA: TGTGCCAGTAGTCTGCGGGGCCGACTTGGGAACACCGGGGAGCTGTTTTTT. The chain uses TRBV19 and TRBJ2-2, with D possibly TRBD2 on 6 matching bases. From germline, CDR1 is LNHDA and CDR2 SQIVND (reference sequence). With 5 bases removed from V and 1 base from J, the gap between germline ends came to 17 bases. This CDR3 spans 17 amino acids. Using reference TRBV19 and TRBJ2-2 for the parts outside the CDR3, the full variable domain is DGGITQSPKYLFRKEGQNVTLSCEQNLNHDAMYWYRQDPGQGLRLIYYSQIVNDFQKGDIAEGYSVSREKKESFPLTVTSAQKNPTAFYLCASSLRGRLGNTGELFFGEGSRLTVL.

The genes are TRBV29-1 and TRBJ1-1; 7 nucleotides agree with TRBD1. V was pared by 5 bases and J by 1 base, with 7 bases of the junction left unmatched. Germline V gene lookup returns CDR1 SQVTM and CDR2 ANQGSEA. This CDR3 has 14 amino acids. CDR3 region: CSVNKGTANTEAFF. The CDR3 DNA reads TGCAGCGTTAATAAGGGGACAGCGAACACTGAAGCTTTCTTT.

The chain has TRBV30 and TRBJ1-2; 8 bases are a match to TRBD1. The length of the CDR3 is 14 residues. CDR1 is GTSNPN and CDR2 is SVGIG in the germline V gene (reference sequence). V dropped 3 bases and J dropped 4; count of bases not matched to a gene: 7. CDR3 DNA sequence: TGTGCCTGGAGCAAAGGACAGGGAACCTATGGCTACACCTTC. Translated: CAWSKGQGTYGYTF.

In DNA form, the CDR3 reads TGCGCCAGCAGCTTCGGACAGAGCCAAAACACTGAAGCTTTCTTT. Encoded protein: CASSFGQSQNTEAFF. J is TRBJ1-1 and V is TRBV5-1, with D possibly TRBD1 on 6 matching bases. Germline loops: CDR1 SGHRS, CDR2 YFSETQ. The CDR3 length is 15 residues. The V gene lost 2 bases and the J gene lost 2 bases, with 13 bases spanning the gap.

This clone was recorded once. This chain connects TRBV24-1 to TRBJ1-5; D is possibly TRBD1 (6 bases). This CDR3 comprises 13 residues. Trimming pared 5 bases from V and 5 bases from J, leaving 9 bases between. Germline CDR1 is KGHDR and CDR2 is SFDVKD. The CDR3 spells CATSGGPYQPQHF. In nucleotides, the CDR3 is TGTGCCACCAGTGGGGGGCCTTATCAGCCCCAGCATTTT.

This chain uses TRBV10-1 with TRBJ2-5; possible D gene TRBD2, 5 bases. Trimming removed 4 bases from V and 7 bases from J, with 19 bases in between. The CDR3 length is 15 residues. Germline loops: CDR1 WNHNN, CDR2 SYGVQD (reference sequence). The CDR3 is CASSGATFGVGTQYF. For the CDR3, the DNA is TGCGCCAGCAGTGGAGCGACTTTCGGGGTAGGGACCCAGTACTTC.

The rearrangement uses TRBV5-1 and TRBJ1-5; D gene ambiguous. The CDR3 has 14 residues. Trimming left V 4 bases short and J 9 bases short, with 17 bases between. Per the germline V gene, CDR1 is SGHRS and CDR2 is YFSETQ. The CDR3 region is CASSTGVGRGPQHF. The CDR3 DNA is TGCGCCAGCAGCACTGGTGTGGGCCGGGGGCCCCAGCATTTT.

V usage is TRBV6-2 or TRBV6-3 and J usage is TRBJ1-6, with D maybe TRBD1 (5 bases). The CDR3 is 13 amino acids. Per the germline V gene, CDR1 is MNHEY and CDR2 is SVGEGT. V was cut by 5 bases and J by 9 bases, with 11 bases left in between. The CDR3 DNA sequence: TGTGCCAGCAGTCCCACCAGGGTTTCACCCCTCCACTTT. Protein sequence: CASSPTRVSPLHF.

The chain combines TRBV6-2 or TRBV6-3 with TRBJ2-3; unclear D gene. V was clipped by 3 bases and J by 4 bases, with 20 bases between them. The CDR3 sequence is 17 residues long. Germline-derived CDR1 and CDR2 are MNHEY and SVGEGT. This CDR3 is CASSYSLRGFHPDTQYF. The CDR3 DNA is TGTGCCAGCAGTTATAGTTTAAGAGGATTCCACCCAGATACGCAGTATTTT.

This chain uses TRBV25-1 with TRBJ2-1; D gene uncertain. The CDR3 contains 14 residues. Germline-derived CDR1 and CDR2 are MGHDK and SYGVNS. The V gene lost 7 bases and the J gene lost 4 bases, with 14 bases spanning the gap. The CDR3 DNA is TGTGCCAGCACGAACCGAGGAAGTTACAATGAGCAGTTCTTC. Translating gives CASTNRGSYNEQFF.

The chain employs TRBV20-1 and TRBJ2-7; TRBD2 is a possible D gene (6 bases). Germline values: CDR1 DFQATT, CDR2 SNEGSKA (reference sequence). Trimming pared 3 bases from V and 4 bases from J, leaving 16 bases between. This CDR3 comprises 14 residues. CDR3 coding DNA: TGCAGTGCTAGTGGCGGGATCAAGCCTTACGAGCAGTACTTC. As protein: CSASGGIKPYEQYF.

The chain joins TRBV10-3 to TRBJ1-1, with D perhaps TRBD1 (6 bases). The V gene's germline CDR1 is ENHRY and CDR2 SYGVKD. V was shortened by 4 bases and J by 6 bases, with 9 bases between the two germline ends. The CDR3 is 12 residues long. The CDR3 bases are TGTGCCATCAGTGGTGGACAGTCTGAAGCTTTCTTT. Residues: CAISGGQSEAFF.

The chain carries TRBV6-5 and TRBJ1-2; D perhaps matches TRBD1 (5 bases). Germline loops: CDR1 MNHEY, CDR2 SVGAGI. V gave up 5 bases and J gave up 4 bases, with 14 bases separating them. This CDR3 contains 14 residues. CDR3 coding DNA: TGTGCCAGCAGTCGGACAACCGTGGGCTATGGCTACACCTTC. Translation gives CASSRTTVGYGYTF.